These T cell receptor beta chains were read from a single sample in a study of cytomegalovirus exposure and HLA in healthy donors. Repertoires were generated with immunoSEQ multiplex PCR, while TCRdb's copy carries only in-frame clones and drops some. The table records 95,000 to 100,000 clones, 60% to 85% of them present only once. Source material: PBMCs. The receptor source for this set is a man aged 50 to 60 in good health and CMV-seronegative. The CDR3 runs from the conserved cysteine through the conserved F or W. Each record gives: V gene, CDR3 protein.

>TRBV5-5
CASSPGQGGHQPQHF
>TRBV7-2
CASSPVQGAQETQYF
>TRBV30
CAWKGGGAEQPQHF
>TRBV9
CASSAASGTAYNEQFF
>TRBV4-2
CASSQDRGLAGVGSYEQYF
>TRBV14
CASSQGSGITDTQYF
>TRBV5-8
CASSLKGVPQETQYF
>TRBV29-1
CSGADSYNEQFF
>TRBV18
CASSLKKQGGGAEAFF
>TRBV19
CASSDHGGESNQPQHF
>TRBV18
CASSPEAGGNYGYTF
>TRBV6-1
CASKTSGNEQYF
>TRBV6-1
CASSEQGTDTQYF
>TRBV5-1
CASSRGQGAPGEKLFF
>TRBV27
CASSPGLAGTDTQYF
>TRBV28
CASSLSARGYTF
>TRBV14
CASSQDEARTGFEKLFF
>TRBV27
CASSLDTPRPNEQFF